The 28 T cell receptor beta chains below come from one sample, sequenced in a study of T cells in localized non-small cell lung cancer. Here immunoSEQ multiplex PCR was the method, and the copy in TCRdb shows in-frame clones only, minus some. The data hold roughly 35,000 clones, with around 90% observed a single time. The starting material was peripheral blood, obtained before any cancer treatment. These receptors were collected from a woman aged 35-70 years with stage I lung adenocarcinoma.

A remark on this clone: A read error may account for a junction end that differs from germline. The chain carries TRBV4-2 and TRBJ1-2; unclear D gene. The CDR3 is made up of 13 amino acids. Germline CDR1 is LGHNA and CDR2 is YNFKEQ. CDR3 nucleotide sequence: TGTGCCAGCAGCCAAGATCCCGGGATATCCTTGGGCTTC. It codes for CASSQDPGISLGF.

The chain carries TRBV19 and TRBJ1-2, with a weak D call TRBD1 (5 bases). V lost 3 bases and J lost 5, with 19 bases in between. CDR3 length equals 16 residues. Germline-derived CDR1 and CDR2 are LNHDA and SQIVND (reference sequence). The DNA of the CDR3 is TGTGCCAGTAGTATGGGAGCCGGGACGGTTGGATATGGCTACACCTTC. It translates to CASSMGAGTVGYGYTF.

The chain recombines TRBV6-1 with TRBJ1-5; D remains unclear. Trimming took 2 bases from V and 3 from J, leaving 5 bases between them. Germline V lookup: CDR1 MNHNS, CDR2 SASEGT. This CDR3 is 13 amino acids long. The CDR3 here is CASSEMFNQPQHF. In nucleotides, the CDR3 is TGTGCCAGCAGTGAAATGTTCAATCAGCCCCAGCATTTT.

The genes are TRBV2 and TRBJ2-1, with a tentative D call TRBD2 (6 bases). Per the germline V gene, CDR1 is SNHLY and CDR2 is FYNNEI. This CDR3 spans 15 amino acids. Trimming removed 4 bases at V and 1 base at J, with 11 bases between. This chain's CDR3 is CASSVQRVSYNEQFF. The CDR3 bases are TGTGCCAGCAGTGTACAGCGGGTATCCTACAATGAGCAGTTCTTC.

In DNA form, the CDR3 reads TGTGCCAGCAGTGGTAAGGACGGGTACGAGCAGTACTTC. The encoded protein is CASSGKDGYEQYF. V is TRBV25-1 and J is TRBJ2-7; D gene unclear. The length of the CDR3 is 13 residues. Trimming stripped 4 bases from V and 4 bases from J, with 11 bases between. Germline loops: CDR1 MGHDK, CDR2 SYGVNS.

The rearrangement uses TRBV18 and TRBJ1-2; TRBD1 might be the D (6 bases). The V gene lost 3 bases and the J gene lost 14 bases, with 25 bases spanning the gap. The V gene's germline CDR1 is KGHSH and CDR2 LQKENI. CDR3 size: 15 residues. The CDR3 here is CASSPLAPPQGEETF. DNA for the CDR3: TGTGCCAGCTCACCCCTGGCCCCCCCACAGGGAGAAGAGACCTTC.

The V and J genes are TRBV9 and TRBJ1-1, with TRBD1 identical over 7 bases. Trimming removed 4 bases from V and 4 bases from J; junction bases left unmatched: 10. CDR3 length equals 15 residues. Germline CDR1 reads SGDLS; CDR2 reads YYNGEE. CDR3 in DNA: TGTGCCAGCAGCCCCCCAGGGGGGGTGGGCACTGAAGCTTTCTTT. Translation: CASSPPGGVGTEAFF. The full variable domain, with the rest looked up from reference TRBV9 and TRBJ1-1, is DSGVTQTPKHLITATGQRVTLRCSPRSGDLSVYWYQQSLDQGLQFLIQYYNGEERAKGNILERFSAQQFPDLHSELNLSSLELGDSALYFCASSPPGGVGTEAFFGQGTRLTVV.

The V gene is TRBV28, the J gene TRBJ1-1; D gene unclear. The CDR3 consists of 13 residues. CDR1 and CDR2 from the germline V gene are MDHEN and SYDVKM. Trimming pared 5 bases from V and 5 bases from J, leaving 12 bases between. The CDR3 loop reads CASSPRPLTEAFF. CDR3 sequence (DNA): TGTGCCAGCAGTCCCCGGCCGCTAACTGAAGCTTTCTTT.

The chain joins TRBV11-2 to TRBJ2-2; D is tentatively TRBD1 or TRBD2 (5 bases each). The CDR3 runs 15 residues. The V end lost 2 bases, the J end lost 4 bases, and 11 bases lay between the germline ends. CDR1 and CDR2 (germline): SGHAT, FQNNGV. This chain's CDR3 is CASSLRGVVTGELFF. The CDR3 DNA reads TGTGCCAGCAGCTTAAGGGGAGTAGTCACCGGGGAGCTGTTTTTT. Combining the CDR3 with reference TRBV11-2 and TRBJ2-2 gives the whole variable domain EAGVAQSPRYKIIEKRQSVAFWCNPISGHATLYWYQQILGQGPKLLIQFQNNGVVDDSQLPKDRFSAERLKGVDSTLKIQPAKLEDSAVYLCASSLRGVVTGELFFGEGSRLTVL.

The chain is built from TRBV27 and TRBJ2-7; D not certain. The germline V gene has CDR1 MNHEY and CDR2 SMNVEV (reference sequence). This CDR3 is built from 13 residues. The V and J ends lost 2 bases and 2 bases respectively, with 7 bases between them. The CDR3 coding sequence is TGTGCCAGCAGTTTAGCAGGTGCCTACGAGCAGTACTTC. Translating it yields CASSLAGAYEQYF.

The rearrangement uses TRBV18 and TRBJ1-1; maybe TRBD1 (6 bases). The germline V gene encodes CDR1 KGHSH and CDR2 LQKENI. The CDR3 covers 12 residues. V was shortened by 6 bases and J by 10 bases, with 15 bases between the two germline ends. For the CDR3, the DNA is TGTGCCAGCTCGGACACAGGGTTAGGAGCTTTCTTT. It is translated as CASSDTGLGAFF.

V usage is TRBV6-4 and J usage is TRBJ2-4, with D possibly being TRBD1 or TRBD2 (5 bases each). Germline V CDR1 and CDR2: MRHNA, SNTAGT. The CDR3 has 14 amino acids. Trimming removed 4 bases at V and 7 bases at J, with 14 bases between. Here the CDR3 DNA reads TGTGCCAGCAGTGTAGACAGTGGGGAGAACATTCAGTACTTC. Translating gives CASSVDSGENIQYF.

The rearrangement joins TRBV21-1 to TRBJ2-1; TRBD1 reflects the table's D call only, with no check against the DNA. TRBV21-1 represents a pseudogene. This CDR3 has 16 residues. The CDR3 sequence: CASSKVDRDSPDEQFF. The CDR3, as DNA: TGTGCCAGCAGCAAAGTTGACAGGGATTCCCCCGATGAGCAGTTCTTC.

This chain joins TRBV9 and TRBJ2-1; 11 bases are shared with TRBD2. CDR1 is SGDLS and CDR2 is YYNGEE in the germline V gene. The length of the CDR3 is 15 residues. Trimming cost V 3 bases and J 9 bases; bases outside gene matches: 8. CDR3 nucleotide sequence: TGTGCCAGCAGCGGAACTAGCGGGGGATCTTCTGAGCAGTTCTTC. It encodes CASSGTSGGSSEQFF.

Concerning this clone: Other DNA variants within this sample encode the same CDR3. The V call is TRBV5-4, the J call TRBJ1-2, with D hard to call. The V end lost 0 bases, the J end lost 0 bases, and 6 bases lay between the germline ends. Germline lookup yields CDR1 SGHNT and CDR2 YYREEE (reference sequence). This CDR3 spans 14 amino acids. The DNA of the CDR3 is TGTGCCAGCAGCTTGGGGGGTACTAACTATGGCTACACCTTC. Translating it yields CASSLGGTNYGYTF.

The rearrangement links TRBV27 to TRBJ2-7, with D unresolved. Germline-derived CDR1 and CDR2 are MNHEY and SMNVEV (reference sequence). The V and J ends lost 5 bases and 4 bases respectively, with 21 bases between them. The CDR3 is 16 amino acids. The CDR3 protein is CASSTPDGLGSYEQYF. The CDR3 DNA reads TGTGCCAGCAGTACGCCCGACGGGTTGGGATCTTACGAGCAGTACTTC.

This clone was counted a single time. The gene calls are TRBV19 and TRBJ1-1; D gene unclear. Germline CDR1 reads LNHDA; CDR2 reads SQIVND (reference sequence). The V gene lost 5 bases and the J gene lost 1 base, with 5 bases spanning the gap. The CDR3 covers 12 residues. This CDR3 is CASSLRNTEAFF. The CDR3 DNA follows: TGTGCCAGTAGTTTGCGGAACACTGAAGCTTTCTTT.

CDR3 residues: CASSLAGTSNYGYTF. The CDR3 nucleotides are TGCGCCAGCAGCTTGGCTGGGACATCTAACTATGGCTACACCTTC. The chain couples TRBV5-1 to TRBJ1-2, with D possibly being TRBD1 (6 bases). The CDR3 is 15 residues long. The germline V and J ends were trimmed by 0 bases and 0 bases, with 9 bases remaining between them. Germline V gene lookup returns CDR1 SGHRS and CDR2 YFSETQ.

There are a few counts of this clone. The chain uses TRBV14 and TRBJ2-7; D gene ambiguous. The CDR3 covers 13 residues. Germline values: CDR1 SGHDN, CDR2 FVKESK. The germline V and J ends were trimmed by 1 base and 2 bases, with 6 bases remaining between them. The CDR3 spells CASSQGAPYEQYF. The CDR3 nucleotides read TGTGCCAGCAGCCAAGGAGCCCCCTACGAGCAGTACTTC.

Here the CDR3 DNA reads TGTGCCAGCAGTTCCACTAGGAAGGATACGCAGTATTTT. It codes for CASSSTRKDTQYF. This chain connects TRBV28 to TRBJ2-3; TRBD2 is a possible D gene (5 bases). This CDR3 has 13 residues. V shed 4 bases and J shed 6 bases, with 11 bases lying between them. Germline V lookup: CDR1 MDHEN, CDR2 SYDVKM.

V usage is TRBV15 and J usage is TRBJ2-7; 9 positions match TRBD1. Germline V gene sequence: CDR1 LNHNV, CDR2 YYDKDF (reference sequence). V shed 4 bases and J 2 bases; nucleotides not matched to a gene: 3. CDR3 length: 14 amino acids. DNA for the CDR3: TGTGCCACCAGCATAGGACAGGGGCCCTACGAGCAGTACTTC. This sequence encodes CATSIGQGPYEQYF.

The chain links TRBV6-5 to TRBJ2-7; TRBD1 agrees at 9 bases. Germline CDR1 MNHEY, CDR2 SVGAGI. The CDR3 length is 14 residues. Losses at the gene ends were 9 bases for V and 5 bases for J; bases not matched to a gene: 11. CDR3 in amino acids: CASTPGTGHHEQYF. CDR3 nucleotide sequence: TGTGCCAGTACCCCGGGGACAGGGCATCACGAGCAGTACTTC.

This chain joins TRBV7-2 and TRBJ1-1; D may be TRBD1 (6 bases). The CDR3 runs 13 residues. V lost 5 bases, J lost 4 bases, and 11 bases lay in between. CDR1 is SGHTA and CDR2 is FQGNSA in the germline V gene. CDR3 in amino acids: CASSPNRATEAFF. Written as DNA, the CDR3 is TGTGCCAGCAGCCCTAACAGGGCCACTGAAGCTTTCTTT.

This clone is a singleton in its sample. J is TRBJ2-3 and V is TRBV6-1; TRBD1 matches at 7 bases. The CDR3 runs 11 residues. J gave up 6 bases and V 11 bases, and 5 bases lay outside the gene matches. Germline V lookup: CDR1 MNHNS, CDR2 SASEGT. The CDR3 DNA reads TGTGCCTCGGGACAGCGGGATACGCAGTATTTT. Residues: CASGQRDTQYF.

The chain couples TRBV28 to TRBJ1-5; 8 bases line up with TRBD1. The germline CDR1 and CDR2 sequences are MDHEN and SYDVKM. Trimming at V came to 3 bases and at J to 6 bases, leaving 7 bases not matched to a gene. The CDR3 extends over 15 amino acids. CDR3 protein: CASSFRQGSRQPQHF. The CDR3 DNA reads as TGTGCCAGCAGTTTCAGACAGGGGTCTCGTCAGCCCCAGCATTTT.

The DNA for the CDR3 is TGTGCCAGCAGTGTACAGGGGGCTGGAAACACCATATATTTT. Its protein is CASSVQGAGNTIYF. The chain couples TRBV2 to TRBJ1-3, with 8 bases fitting TRBD1. This CDR3 is 14 amino acids long. Germline V gives CDR1 SNHLY, CDR2 FYNNEI. Trimming at V came to 4 bases and at J to 2 bases, leaving 1 base not matched to a gene.

The chain recombines TRBV6-1 with TRBJ1-2; D remains unclear. V was clipped by 5 bases and J by 4 bases, with 11 bases between them. Germline V gene data show CDR1 as MNHNS and CDR2 as SASEGT. CDR3 length equals 13 residues. DNA of the CDR3: TGTGCCAGCAGTCCCGAGGGCGGCTATGGCTACACCTTC. The encoded protein is CASSPEGGYGYTF.

V and J are TRBV25-1 and TRBJ1-4; 9 positions match TRBD1. There are 18 residues in the CDR3. V dropped 3 bases and J dropped 4; count of bases not matched to a gene: 12. Germline V gene lookup returns CDR1 MGHDK and CDR2 SYGVNS. The CDR3 sequence is CASSDRQGVGPLNEKLFF. As DNA, the CDR3 is TGTGCCAGCAGTGACAGACAGGGGGTCGGACCTCTTAATGAAAAACTGTTTTTT.